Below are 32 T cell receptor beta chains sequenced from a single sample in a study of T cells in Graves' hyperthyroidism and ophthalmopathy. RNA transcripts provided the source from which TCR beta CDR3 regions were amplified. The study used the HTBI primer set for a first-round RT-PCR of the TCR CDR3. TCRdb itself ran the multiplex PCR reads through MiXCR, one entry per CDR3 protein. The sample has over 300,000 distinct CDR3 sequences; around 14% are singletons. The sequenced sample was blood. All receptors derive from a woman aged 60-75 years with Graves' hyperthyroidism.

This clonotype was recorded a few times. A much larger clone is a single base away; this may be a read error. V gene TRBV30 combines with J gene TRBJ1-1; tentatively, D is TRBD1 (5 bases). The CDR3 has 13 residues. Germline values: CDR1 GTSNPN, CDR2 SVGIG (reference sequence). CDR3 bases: TGTGCCTGGAGGGGAGGGTCGGACACTGAAGTTTTCTTT. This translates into CAWRGGSDTEVFF.

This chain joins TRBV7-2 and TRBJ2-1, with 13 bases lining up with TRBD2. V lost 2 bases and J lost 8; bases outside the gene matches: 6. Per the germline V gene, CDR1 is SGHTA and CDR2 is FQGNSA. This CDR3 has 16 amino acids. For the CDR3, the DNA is TGTGCCAGCAGCTTACTATTCGGGACTAGCGGGGATGAGCAGTTCTTC. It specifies CASSLLFGTSGDEQFF.

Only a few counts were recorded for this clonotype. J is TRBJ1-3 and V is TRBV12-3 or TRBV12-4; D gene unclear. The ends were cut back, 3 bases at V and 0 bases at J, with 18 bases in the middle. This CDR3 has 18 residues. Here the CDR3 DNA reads TGTGCCAGCAGTTTGATCCTGACAACGAAGAGCTCTGGAAACACCATATATTTT. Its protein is CASSLILTTKSSGNTIYF.

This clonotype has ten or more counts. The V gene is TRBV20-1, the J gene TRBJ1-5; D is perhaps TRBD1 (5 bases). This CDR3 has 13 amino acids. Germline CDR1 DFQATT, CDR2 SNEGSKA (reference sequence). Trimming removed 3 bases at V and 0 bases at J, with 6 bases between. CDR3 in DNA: TGCAGTGCTAGGGGGGATAGCAATCAGCCCCAGCATTTT. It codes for CSARGDSNQPQHF.

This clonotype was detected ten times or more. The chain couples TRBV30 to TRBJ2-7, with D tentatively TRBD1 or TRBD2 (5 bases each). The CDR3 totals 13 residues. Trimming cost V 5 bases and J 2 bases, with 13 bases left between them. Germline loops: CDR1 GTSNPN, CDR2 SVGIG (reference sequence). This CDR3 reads CAWGRTGPYEQYF. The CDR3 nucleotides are TGTGCCTGGGGTAGGACGGGGCCCTACGAGCAGTACTTC.

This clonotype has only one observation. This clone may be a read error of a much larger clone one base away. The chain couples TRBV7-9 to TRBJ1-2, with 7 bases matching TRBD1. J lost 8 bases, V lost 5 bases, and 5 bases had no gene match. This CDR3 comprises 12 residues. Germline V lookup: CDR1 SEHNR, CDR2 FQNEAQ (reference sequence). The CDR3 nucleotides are TGTGCCAGCAGCCCCTCGGACAGGGGCTACACCTTC. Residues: CASSPSDRGYTF.

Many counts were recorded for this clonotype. CDR3 region: CASSDRFDPPPYEQYF. CDR3 sequence (DNA): TGCGCCAGCAGTGACCGTTTCGACCCCCCGCCCTACGAGCAGTACTTC. The rearrangement links TRBV10-2 to TRBJ2-7; D is uncertain. CDR3 size: 16 residues. V was cut by 3 bases and J by 2 bases, with 17 bases left in between. CDR1 WSHSY and CDR2 SAAADI come from the germline V gene.

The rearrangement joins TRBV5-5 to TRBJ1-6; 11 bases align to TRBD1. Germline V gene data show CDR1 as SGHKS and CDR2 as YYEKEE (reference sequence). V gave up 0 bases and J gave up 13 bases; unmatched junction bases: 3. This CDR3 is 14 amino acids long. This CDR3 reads CASSLGDRGDPLHF. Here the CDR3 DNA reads TGTGCCAGCAGCTTGGGGGACAGGGGGGATCCCCTCCACTTT.

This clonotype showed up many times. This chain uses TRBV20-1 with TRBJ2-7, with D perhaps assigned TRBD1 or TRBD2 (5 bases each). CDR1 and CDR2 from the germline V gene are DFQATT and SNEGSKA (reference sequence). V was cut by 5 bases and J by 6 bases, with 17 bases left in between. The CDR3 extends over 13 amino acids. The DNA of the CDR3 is TGCAGTGCTCGAAGGGACGGCCCGGGCGAGCAGTACTTC. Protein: CSARRDGPGEQYF.

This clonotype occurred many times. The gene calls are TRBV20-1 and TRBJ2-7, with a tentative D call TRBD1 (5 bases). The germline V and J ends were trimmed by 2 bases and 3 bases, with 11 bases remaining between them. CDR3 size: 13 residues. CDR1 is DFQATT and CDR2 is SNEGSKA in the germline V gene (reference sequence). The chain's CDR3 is CSARLGADYEQYF. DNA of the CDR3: TGCAGTGCTAGACTTGGGGCCGACTACGAGCAGTACTTC.

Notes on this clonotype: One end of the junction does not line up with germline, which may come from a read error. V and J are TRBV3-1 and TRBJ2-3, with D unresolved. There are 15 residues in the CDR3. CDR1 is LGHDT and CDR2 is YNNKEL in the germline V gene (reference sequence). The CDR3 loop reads CACSQAQADTDTQYF. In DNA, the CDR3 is TGTGCCTGCAGCCAAGCCCAGGCCGACACAGATACGCAGTATTTT.

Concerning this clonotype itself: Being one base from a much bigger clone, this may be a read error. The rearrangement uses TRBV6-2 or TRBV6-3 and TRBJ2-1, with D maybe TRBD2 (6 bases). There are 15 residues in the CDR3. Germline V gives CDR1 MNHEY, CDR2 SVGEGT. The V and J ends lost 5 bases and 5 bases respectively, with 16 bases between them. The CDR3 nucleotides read TGTGCCAGCAGTATGGGTGGGAGGTCAGACAATGAGCAGTTCTTC. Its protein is CASSMGGRSDNEQFF.

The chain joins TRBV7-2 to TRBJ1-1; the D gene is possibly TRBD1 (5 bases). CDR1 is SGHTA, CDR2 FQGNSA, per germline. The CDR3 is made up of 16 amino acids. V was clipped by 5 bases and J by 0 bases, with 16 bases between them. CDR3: CASSGRPSGLNTEAFF. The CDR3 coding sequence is TGTGCCAGCAGCGGCCGCCCCTCGGGGCTGAACACTGAAGCTTTCTTT.

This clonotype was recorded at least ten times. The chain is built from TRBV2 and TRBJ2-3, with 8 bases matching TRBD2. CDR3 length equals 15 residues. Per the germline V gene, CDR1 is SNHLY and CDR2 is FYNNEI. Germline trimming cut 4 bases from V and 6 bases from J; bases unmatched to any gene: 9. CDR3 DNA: TGTGCCAGCAGTGGGTCAAGCGGGAGTACGGATACGCAGTATTTT. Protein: CASSGSSGSTDTQYF.

CDR3 residues: CASSPPGFTYNEQFF. Here the CDR3 DNA reads TGTGCCAGCTCACCACCGGGATTTACATACAATGAGCAGTTCTTC. The V and J genes are TRBV18 and TRBJ2-1; D unresolved. Looked up from germline, CDR1 is KGHSH and CDR2 is LQKENI. The V and J ends lost 0 bases and 4 bases respectively, with 10 bases between them. CDR3 length: 15 amino acids.

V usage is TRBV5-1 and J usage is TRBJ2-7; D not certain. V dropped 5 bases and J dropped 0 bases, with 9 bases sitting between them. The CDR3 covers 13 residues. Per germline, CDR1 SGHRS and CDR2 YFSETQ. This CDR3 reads CASSKGNSYEQYF. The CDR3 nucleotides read TGCGCCAGCAGTAAGGGCAACTCCTACGAGCAGTACTTC.

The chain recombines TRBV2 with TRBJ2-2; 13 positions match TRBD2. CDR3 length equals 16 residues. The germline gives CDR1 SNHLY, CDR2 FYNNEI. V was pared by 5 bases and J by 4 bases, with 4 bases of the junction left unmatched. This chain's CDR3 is CASSRRTSGSTGELFF. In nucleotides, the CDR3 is TGTGCCAGCAGTCGCCGGACTAGCGGGAGCACCGGGGAGCTGTTTTTT.

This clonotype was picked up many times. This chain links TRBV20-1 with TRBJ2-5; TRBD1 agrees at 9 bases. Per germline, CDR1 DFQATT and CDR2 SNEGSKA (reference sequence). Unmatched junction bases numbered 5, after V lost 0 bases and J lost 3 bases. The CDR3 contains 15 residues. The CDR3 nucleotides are TGCAGTGCTAGAGATCCCGGACAGGGGAAAGAGACCCAGTACTTC. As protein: CSARDPGQGKETQYF.

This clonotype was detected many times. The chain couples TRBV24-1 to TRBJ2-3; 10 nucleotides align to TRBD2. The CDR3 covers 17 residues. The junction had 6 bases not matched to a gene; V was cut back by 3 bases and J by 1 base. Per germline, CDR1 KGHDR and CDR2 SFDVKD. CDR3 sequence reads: CATSDVPGTSGTDTQYF. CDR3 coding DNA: TGTGCCACCAGTGATGTTCCCGGGACTAGCGGCACAGATACGCAGTATTTT.

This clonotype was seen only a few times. CDR3 nucleotides: TGTGCCAGCAGTTCGTATCCCTATAATTCACCCCTCCACTTT. Its translation is CASSSYPYNSPLHF. V gene TRBV6-5 combines with J gene TRBJ1-6; D unresolved. This CDR3 comprises 14 residues. The V gene's germline CDR1 is MNHEY and CDR2 SVGAGI. The germline V and J ends were trimmed by 4 bases and 2 bases, with 6 bases remaining between them.

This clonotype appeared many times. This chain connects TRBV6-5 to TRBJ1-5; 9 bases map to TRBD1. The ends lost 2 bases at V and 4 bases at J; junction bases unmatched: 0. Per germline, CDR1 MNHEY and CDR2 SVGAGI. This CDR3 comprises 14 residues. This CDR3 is CASSYGQGNQPQHF. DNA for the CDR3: TGTGCCAGCAGTTACGGACAGGGGAATCAGCCCCAGCATTTT.

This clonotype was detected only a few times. The CDR3 DNA follows: TGTGCCAGCAGTATGACCCCGACCGGGAGCGACAATGAGCAGTTCTTC. It is translated as CASSMTPTGSDNEQFF. This chain uses TRBV6-1 with TRBJ2-1; a possible D gene is TRBD2 (6 bases). V was trimmed by 5 bases and J by 5 bases, leaving 19 bases between them. In germline, CDR1 is MNHNS, CDR2 SASEGT. CDR3 length: 16 residues.

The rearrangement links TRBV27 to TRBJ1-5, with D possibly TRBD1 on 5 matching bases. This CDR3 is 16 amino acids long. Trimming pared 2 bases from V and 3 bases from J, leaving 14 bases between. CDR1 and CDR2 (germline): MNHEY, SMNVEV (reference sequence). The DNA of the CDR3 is TGTGCCAGCAGTTTAAGGGGACCCATATACAATCAGCCCCAGCATTTT. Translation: CASSLRGPIYNQPQHF.

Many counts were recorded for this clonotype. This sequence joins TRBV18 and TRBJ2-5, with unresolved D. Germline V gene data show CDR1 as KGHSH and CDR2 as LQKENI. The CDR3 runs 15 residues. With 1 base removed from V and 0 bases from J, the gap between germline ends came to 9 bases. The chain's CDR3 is CASSPRISYQETQYF. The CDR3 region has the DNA TGTGCCAGCTCACCACGTATTTCGTACCAAGAGACCCAGTACTTC.

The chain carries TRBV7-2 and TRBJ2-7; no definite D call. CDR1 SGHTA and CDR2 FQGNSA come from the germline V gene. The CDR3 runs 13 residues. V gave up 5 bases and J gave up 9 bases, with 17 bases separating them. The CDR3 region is CASSPYEGFGQYF. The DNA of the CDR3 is TGTGCCAGCAGCCCTTACGAAGGATTCGGGCAGTACTTC.

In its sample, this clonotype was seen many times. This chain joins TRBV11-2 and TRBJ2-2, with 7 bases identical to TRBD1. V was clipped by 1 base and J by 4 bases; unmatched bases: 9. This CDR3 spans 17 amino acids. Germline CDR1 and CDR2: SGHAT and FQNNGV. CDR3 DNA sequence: TGTGCCAGCAGCTTAGTGGCCGGGACAGACTCCACCGGGGAGCTGTTTTTT. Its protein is CASSLVAGTDSTGELFF.

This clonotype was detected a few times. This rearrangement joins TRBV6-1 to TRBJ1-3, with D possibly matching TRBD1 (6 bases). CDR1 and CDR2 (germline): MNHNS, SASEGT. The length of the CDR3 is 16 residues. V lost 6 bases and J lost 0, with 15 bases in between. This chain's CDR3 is CASSLGQWSSGNTIYF. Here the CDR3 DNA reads TGTGCCAGCAGCCTAGGACAGTGGAGCTCTGGAAACACCATATATTTT.

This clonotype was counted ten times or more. CDR3 sequence reads: CASSALDGNEQFF. In DNA form, the CDR3 reads TGTGCCAGCAGCGCACTAGACGGAAATGAGCAGTTCTTC. The V gene is TRBV3-1, the J gene TRBJ2-1; TRBD2 might be the D (5 bases). With 5 bases removed from V and 7 bases from J, the gap between germline ends came to 12 bases. Germline V gene sequence: CDR1 LGHDT, CDR2 YNNKEL (reference sequence). The CDR3 totals 13 residues.

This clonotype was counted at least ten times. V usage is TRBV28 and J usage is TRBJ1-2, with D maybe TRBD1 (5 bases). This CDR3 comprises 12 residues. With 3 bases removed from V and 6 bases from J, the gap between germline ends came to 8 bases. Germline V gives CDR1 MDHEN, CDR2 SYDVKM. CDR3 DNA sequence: TGTGCCAGCAGTTTGCGGGACCATGGCTACACCTTC. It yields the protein CASSLRDHGYTF.

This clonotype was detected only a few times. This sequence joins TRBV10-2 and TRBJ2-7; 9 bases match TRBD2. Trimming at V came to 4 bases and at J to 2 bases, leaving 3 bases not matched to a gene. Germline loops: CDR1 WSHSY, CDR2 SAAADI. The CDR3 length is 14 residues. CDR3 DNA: TGCGCCAGCAGTGGAGCGGGAGGCCCCTACGAGCAGTACTTC. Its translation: CASSGAGGPYEQYF.

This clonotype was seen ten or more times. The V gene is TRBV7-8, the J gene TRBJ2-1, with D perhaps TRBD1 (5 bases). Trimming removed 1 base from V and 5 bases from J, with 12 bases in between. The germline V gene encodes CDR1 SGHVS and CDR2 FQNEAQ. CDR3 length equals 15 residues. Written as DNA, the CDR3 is TGTGCCAGCAGCTTAGATATTGGACAAAACAATGAGCAGTTCTTC. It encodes CASSLDIGQNNEQFF.

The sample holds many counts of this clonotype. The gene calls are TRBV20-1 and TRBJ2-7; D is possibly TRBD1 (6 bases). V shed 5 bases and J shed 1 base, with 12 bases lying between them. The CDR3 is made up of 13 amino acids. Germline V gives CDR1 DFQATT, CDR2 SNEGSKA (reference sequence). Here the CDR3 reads CSAPIQGSYEQYF. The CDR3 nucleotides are TGCAGTGCTCCGATACAGGGATCCTACGAGCAGTACTTC.